Listed below are T cell receptor beta chains from one sample, sequenced in a study of regulatory T cells in long-lasting Graves disease. TCRdb independently ran MiXCR on the multiplex PCR reads; one entry per CDR3 protein. Of about 470,000 distinct CDR3 sequences detected, roughly 17% appear once; the ten largest clones hold 12%. Another study also made use of these data, one on T cells in Graves' hyperthyroidism and ophthalmopathy.

The sequenced sample was peripheral blood mononuclear cells (PBMCs), obtained at new diagnosis, from a patient treated with antithyroid drugs. The receptors stem from a man aged 40-55 years with Graves disease. Each CDR3 is given with its conserved first and last residue. D genes are given only for firm matches. Clone size is not always given. Where it is, it says once, few, many or a class for expanded clones.

v_gene: TRBV10-2
abundance: .
d_gene: TRBD2
j_gene: TRBJ2-1
CDR3aa: CASSGLAGEEQFF
CDR3nt: TGCGCCAGCAGTGGGCTAGCGGGAGAAGAGCAGTTCTTC

v_gene: TRBV6-1
abundance: many
d_gene: TRBD2
j_gene: TRBJ2-3
CDR3aa: CASILAGETDTQYF
CDR3nt: TGTGCCAGCATTCTAGCGGGAGAGACAGATACGCAGTATTTT

v_gene: TRBV10-2
abundance: .
d_gene: .
j_gene: TRBJ2-6
CDR3aa: CASSEARVSGANVLTF
CDR3nt: TGCGCCAGCAGTGAGGCCCGAGTCTCCGGGGCCAACGTCCTGACTTTC

v_gene: TRBV12-3/TRBV12-4
abundance: many
d_gene: TRBD2
j_gene: TRBJ2-5
CDR3aa: CASSGGRLREETQYF
CDR3nt: TGTGCCAGCAGCGGGGGGAGGCTTCGAGAAGAGACCCAGTACTTC

v_gene: TRBV20-1
abundance: many
d_gene: .
j_gene: TRBJ2-3
CDR3aa: CSARVARLPGSTYTQYF
CDR3nt: TGCAGTGCTAGAGTCGCCAGACTACCCGGGTCAACTTATACGCAGTATTTT

v_gene: TRBV28
abundance: .
d_gene: .
j_gene: TRBJ2-1
CDR3aa: CASSPIRWANNEQFF
CDR3nt: TGTGCCAGCAGTCCCATCCGTTGGGCCAACAATGAGCAGTTCTTC

v_gene: TRBV7-2
abundance: many
d_gene: .
j_gene: TRBJ2-3
CDR3aa: CASSRVGTDTQYF
CDR3nt: TGTGCCAGCAGCCGCGTTGGGACAGATACGCAGTATTTT

v_gene: TRBV19
abundance: few
d_gene: .
j_gene: TRBJ2-1
CDR3aa: CASSMSGQYNEQFF
CDR3nt: TGTGCCAGTAGTATGTCAGGGCAATACAATGAGCAGTTCTTC

v_gene: TRBV3-1
abundance: many
d_gene: .
j_gene: TRBJ2-5
CDR3aa: CASSQEGLAETQYF
CDR3nt: TGTGCCAGCAGCCAAGAGGGCCTAGCAGAGACCCAGTACTTC

v_gene: TRBV5-1
abundance: many
d_gene: .
j_gene: TRBJ2-2
CDR3aa: CASSSSVGRGTGELFF
CDR3nt: TGCGCCAGCAGCTCTTCGGTCGGGAGAGGTACCGGGGAACTGTTTTTT

v_gene: TRBV20-1
abundance: .
d_gene: .
j_gene: TRBJ2-7
CDR3aa: CSAVSRETIYEQYF
CDR3nt: TGCAGTGCTGTAAGCCGGGAAACGATCTACGAGCAGTACTTC

v_gene: TRBV11-3
abundance: .
d_gene: .
j_gene: TRBJ2-1
CDR3aa: CASSSLGSYEQFF
CDR3nt: TGTGCCAGCAGCTCCTTGGGATCCTATGAGCAGTTCTTC

v_gene: TRBV5-1
abundance: few
d_gene: TRBD2
j_gene: TRBJ2-2
CDR3aa: CASSLFSSGSNTGELFF
CDR3nt: TGCGCCAGCAGCTTGTTCTCTAGCGGTTCGAACACCGGGGAGCTGTTTTTT

v_gene: TRBV7-8
abundance: few
d_gene: .
j_gene: TRBJ1-4
CDR3aa: CAAAGRSEKLFF
CDR3nt: TGTGCCGCCGCAGGAAGGAGTGAAAAACTGTTTTTT

v_gene: TRBV6-1
abundance: many
d_gene: .
j_gene: TRBJ2-1
CDR3aa: CASRRAGTYEQFF
CDR3nt: TGTGCCAGCAGACGCGCAGGGACGTATGAGCAGTTCTTC

v_gene: TRBV3-1
abundance: few
d_gene: TRBD2
j_gene: TRBJ2-3
CDR3aa: CASSHAGTSGSTDTQYF
CDR3nt: TGTGCCAGCAGCCACGCCGGGACTAGCGGGAGCACAGATACGCAGTATTTT